This T cell receptor (beta chain) is drawn from a study of blood T cell repertoires in COVID-19. On the study more broadly: Spain, Italy and the United States supplied samples that represented acute and convalescent COVID-19. Sources were T cells, B-cell-depleted T cells, or PBMCs; the material itself was cDNA or gDNA.

This CDR3 contains 16 residues. The V gene's germline CDR1 is SGHTA and CDR2 FQGNSA. With V trimmed by 2 bases and J by 3 bases, 6 bases remained unmatched. In the original workflow: Amplification from reference gene primers served as the basis for estimated nucleated cell counts. The repertoire was sequenced with immunoSEQ multiplex PCR; TCRdb's copy has only in-frame clones and lacks some. V and J calls and clone size come straight from that table; D and trimming were deduced from the DNA. The table has about 120,000 clones, roughly 82% seen once; the top ten hold 9% to 13%. Sequencing used peripheral blood. J is TRBJ2-2 and V is TRBV7-2; 7 bases map to TRBD1. The sequence came from a human donor in a cohort sampled during active COVID-19. CDR3 in DNA: TGTGCCAGCAGCTTATCGGGACAGTCCTACACCGGGGAGCTGTTTTTT. This codes for CASSLSGQSYTGELFF.